Listed below are T cell receptor beta chains from one sample, sequenced in a study of shared clonotypes between healthy human individuals. The repertoire was sequenced with immunoSEQ multiplex PCR; TCRdb's copy has only in-frame clones and lacks some. The sample gives roughly 490,000 clones, about 79% of which show up once; 13% is in the top ten. The sequencing sample was made of PBMCs. These receptors all stem from a woman aged 40 to 55 in good health. Some clones in this sample may be carry-over from other donors' samples. The CDR3 runs from the conserved cysteine through the conserved F or W. A D gene is named only where the DNA matches it firmly. Clone size is not always given. Where it is, it says once, few, many or a class for expanded clones.

V	J	size	D	CDR3	DNA
TRBV5-4	TRBJ2-3	-	TRBD2	CASSDTLTSGGDTQYF	TGTGCCAGCAGCGACACCCTTACTAGCGGGGGAGATACGCAGTATTTT
TRBV5-1	TRBJ2-1	-	-	CASARRDGYNEQFF	TGCGCCAGCGCCCGTCGGGACGGGTACAATGAGCAGTTCTTC
TRBV7-3	TRBJ2-3	once	-	CASSTSGLRTDTQYF	TGTGCCAGCAGCACAAGCGGGCTGCGCACAGATACGCAGTATTTT
TRBV30	TRBJ2-3	-	TRBD1	CACGTGGTDTQYF	TGTGCCTGCGGGACAGGGGGTACAGATACGCAGTATTTT
TRBV7-2	TRBJ1-1	-	-	CASSLNPTGRGTEAFF	TGTGCCAGCAGCTTAAATCCTACGGGTCGGGGCACTGAAGCTTTCTTT
TRBV29-1	TRBJ2-3	-	-	CSVEEVGDTQYF	TGCAGCGTTGAGGAGGTTGGAGATACGCAGTATTTT
TRBV5-1	TRBJ2-2	once	-	CASSLVGFGGELFF	TGCGCCAGCAGCTTGGTTGGTTTCGGCGGGGAGCTGTTTTTT
TRBV10-1	TRBJ2-5	-	-	CASSEGETQYF	TGCGCCAGCAGTGAGGGAGAGACCCAGTACTTC
TRBV5-6	TRBJ1-1	-	-	CASSLAGGLNTEAFF	TGTGCCAGCAGCTTGGCCGGAGGGTTGAACACTGAAGCTTTCTTT
TRBV5-1	TRBJ2-3	-	TRBD2	CASSGLAGGSTDTQYF	TGCGCCAGCAGCGGTCTAGCGGGAGGGAGCACAGATACGCAGTATTTT
TRBV10-3	TRBJ1-1	few	-	CAISDGDDRPGAFF	TGTGCCATCAGTGATGGAGATGACCGCCCGGGAGCTTTCTTT
TRBV27	TRBJ1-5	-	-	CASSPISRGKNQPQHF	TGTGCCAGCAGTCCTATCAGCAGAGGCAAGAATCAGCCCCAGCATTTT
TRBV2	TRBJ1-1	-	TRBD1	CASSRDSGTEAFF	TGTGCCAGCAGTCGGGACAGCGGCACTGAAGCTTTCTTT
TRBV11-3	TRBJ2-3	-	TRBD2	CASSLGLAGFTDTQYF	TGTGCCAGCAGCTTAGGACTAGCGGGTTTCACAGATACGCAGTATTTT
TRBV7-9	TRBJ1-4	-	-	CASSPGLSAEKLFF	TGTGCCAGCAGCCCGGGACTATCGGCGGAAAAACTGTTTTTT
TRBV5-4	TRBJ2-2	-	-	CASSPIKGLREGTGELFF	TGTGCCAGCAGCCCAATTAAAGGGCTGAGAGAAGGGACCGGGGAGCTGTTTTTT
TRBV18	TRBJ1-1	-	-	CASSPMGNTEAFF	TGTGCCAGCTCACCAATGGGTAACACTGAAGCTTTCTTT
TRBV25-1	TRBJ2-7	-	TRBD2	CASRGSGLAGRPTYEQYF	TGTGCCAGCAGAGGCTCGGGACTAGCGGGGAGACCTACCTACGAGCAGTACTTC
TRBV16	TRBJ2-7	-	TRBD1	CASSTYRDRQPYEQYF	TGTGCCAGCAGCACCTACCGGGACAGGCAACCCTACGAGCAGTACTTC
TRBV5-4	TRBJ2-3	-	TRBD2	CASSLDGARFAGGSTDTQYF	TGTGCCAGCAGCTTGGACGGGGCGAGGTTTGCGGGAGGCAGCACAGATACGCAGTATTTT
TRBV7-6	TRBJ2-1	-	-	CTSSVQGQEQFF	TGTACCAGCAGCGTCCAGGGTCAAGAGCAGTTCTTC
TRBV5-1	TRBJ1-1	-	-	CASSLADTGGTEAFF	TGCGCCAGCAGCTTGGCAGATACAGGTGGCACTGAAGCTTTCTTT
TRBV30	TRBJ2-2	-	TRBD2	CAWSRSGAGELFF	TGTGCCTGGAGTCGCAGCGGGGCCGGGGAGCTGTTTTTT
TRBV28	TRBJ1-2	-	-	CASSSGQTIYGYTF	TGTGCCAGCAGTTCCGGACAGACGATCTATGGCTACACCTTC
TRBV2	TRBJ2-5	many	-	CASSEAGPALETQYF	TGTGCCAGCAGTGAAGCAGGCCCGGCGTTGGAGACCCAGTACTTC
TRBV11-1	TRBJ1-1	-	-	CASSLRSFGGLNTEAFF	TGTGCCAGCAGCTTAAGGAGTTTCGGGGGCTTAAACACTGAAGCTTTCTTT
TRBV6-4	TRBJ2-1	-	TRBD2	CASSFSRTSGINEQFF	TGTGCCAGCAGTTTCTCTCGGACTAGCGGGATCAATGAGCAGTTCTTC
TRBV5-1	TRBJ2-5	-	-	CASSLTNPFLGETQYF	TGCGCCAGCAGCTTAACGAATCCCTTTCTGGGGGAGACCCAGTACTTC
TRBV6-4	TRBJ2-1	-	TRBD2	CASSAGLAENNEQFF	TGTGCCAGCAGCGCGGGACTAGCGGAGAACAATGAGCAGTTCTTC
TRBV7-9	TRBJ2-7	-	TRBD1	CASSPQGAYEQYF	TGTGCCAGCAGCCCCCAGGGGGCCTACGAGCAGTACTTC
TRBV2	TRBJ1-5	-	TRBD1	CASRPTGGQPQHF	TGTGCCAGCAGACCGACAGGGGGTCAGCCCCAGCATTTT
TRBV13	TRBJ1-2	-	TRBD1	CASSLNLGQSFYGYTF	TGTGCCAGCAGCTTGAACCTGGGACAGTCTTTCTATGGCTACACCTTC
TRBV30	TRBJ1-5	-	-	CAFTGESNQPQHF	TGTGCCTTCACCGGGGAGAGCAATCAGCCCCAGCATTTT
TRBV15	TRBJ2-7	-	-	CATSRDLLATGYEQYF	TGTGCCACCAGCAGAGATCTCCTAGCTACAGGGTACGAGCAGTACTTC
TRBV28	TRBJ2-1	once	-	CASSPPGYEQFF	TGTGCCAGCAGTCCTCCAGGGTATGAGCAGTTCTTC
TRBV14	TRBJ1-5	-	-	CASSDVRGLTQPQHF	TGTGCCAGCAGCGACGTGAGGGGGTTGACTCAGCCCCAGCATTTT
TRBV7-2	TRBJ2-3	many	TRBD2	CASSLVLAGGPSTDTQYF	TGTGCCAGCAGCCTCGTGCTAGCGGGAGGGCCCAGCACAGATACGCAGTATTTT